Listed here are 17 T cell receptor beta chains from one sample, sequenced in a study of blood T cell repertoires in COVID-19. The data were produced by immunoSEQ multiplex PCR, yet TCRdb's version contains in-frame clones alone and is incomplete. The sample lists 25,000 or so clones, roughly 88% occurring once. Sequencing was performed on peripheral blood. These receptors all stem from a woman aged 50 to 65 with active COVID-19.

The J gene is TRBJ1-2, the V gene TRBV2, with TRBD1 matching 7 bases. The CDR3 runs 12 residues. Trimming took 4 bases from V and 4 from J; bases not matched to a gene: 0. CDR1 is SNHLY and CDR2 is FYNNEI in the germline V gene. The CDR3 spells CASSGQGYGYTF. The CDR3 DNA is TGTGCCAGCAGTGGACAGGGCTATGGCTACACCTTC.

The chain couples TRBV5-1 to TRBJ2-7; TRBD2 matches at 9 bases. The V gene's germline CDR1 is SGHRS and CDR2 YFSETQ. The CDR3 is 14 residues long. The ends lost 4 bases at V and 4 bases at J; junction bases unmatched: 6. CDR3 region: CASSAGGLIYEQYF. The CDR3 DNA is TGCGCCAGCAGCGCGGGAGGGCTTATTTACGAGCAGTACTTC.

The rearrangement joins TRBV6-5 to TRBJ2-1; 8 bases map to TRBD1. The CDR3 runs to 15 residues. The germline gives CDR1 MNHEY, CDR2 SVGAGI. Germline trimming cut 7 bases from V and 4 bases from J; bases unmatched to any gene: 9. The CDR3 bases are TGTGCCAGCAAACCCGACAGGGGCTTATACAATGAGCAGTTCTTC. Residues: CASKPDRGLYNEQFF.

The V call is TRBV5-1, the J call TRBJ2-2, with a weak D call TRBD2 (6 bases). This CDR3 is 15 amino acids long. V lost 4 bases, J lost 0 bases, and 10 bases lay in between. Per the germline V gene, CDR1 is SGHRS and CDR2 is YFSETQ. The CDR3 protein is CASSGGTANTGELFF. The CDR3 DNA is TGCGCCAGCAGCGGCGGGACTGCGAACACCGGGGAGCTGTTTTTT.

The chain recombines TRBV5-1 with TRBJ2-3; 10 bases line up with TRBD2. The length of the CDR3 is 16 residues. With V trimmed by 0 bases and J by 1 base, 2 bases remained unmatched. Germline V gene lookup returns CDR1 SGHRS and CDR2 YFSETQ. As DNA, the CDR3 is TGCGCCAGCAGCTTGGTACTAGCGGGACGCACAGATACGCAGTATTTT. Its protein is CASSLVLAGRTDTQYF.

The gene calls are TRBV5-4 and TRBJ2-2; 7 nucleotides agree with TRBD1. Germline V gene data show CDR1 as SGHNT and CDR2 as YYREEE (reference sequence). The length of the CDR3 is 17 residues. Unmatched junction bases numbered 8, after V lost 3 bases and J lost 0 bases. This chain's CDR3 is CASSSRTGTANTGELFF. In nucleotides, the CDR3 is TGTGCCAGCAGCTCTCGAACCGGGACAGCGAACACCGGGGAGCTGTTTTTT.

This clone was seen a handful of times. The CDR3 sequence: CASKGVNTEAFF. Written as DNA, the CDR3 is TGTGCCAGCAAAGGGGTGAACACTGAAGCTTTCTTT. This chain uses TRBV28 with TRBJ1-1; TRBD1 is a possible D gene (5 bases). The V end lost 7 bases, the J end lost 0 bases, and 6 bases lay between the germline ends. CDR1 is MDHEN, CDR2 SYDVKM, per germline. The CDR3 extends over 12 amino acids.

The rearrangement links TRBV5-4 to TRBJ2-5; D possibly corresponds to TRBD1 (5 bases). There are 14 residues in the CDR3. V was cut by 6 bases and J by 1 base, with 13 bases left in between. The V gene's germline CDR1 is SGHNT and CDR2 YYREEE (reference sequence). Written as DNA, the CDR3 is TGTGCCAGCACCGTAGTTGGGGCCCAAGAGACCCAGTACTTC. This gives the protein CASTVVGAQETQYF.

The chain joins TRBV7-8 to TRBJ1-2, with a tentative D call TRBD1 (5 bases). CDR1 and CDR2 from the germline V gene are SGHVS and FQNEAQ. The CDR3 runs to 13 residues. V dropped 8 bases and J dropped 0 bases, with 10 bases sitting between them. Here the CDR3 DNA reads TGTGCCAGCGGAGCGGGACCTAACTATGGCTACACCTTC. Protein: CASGAGPNYGYTF.

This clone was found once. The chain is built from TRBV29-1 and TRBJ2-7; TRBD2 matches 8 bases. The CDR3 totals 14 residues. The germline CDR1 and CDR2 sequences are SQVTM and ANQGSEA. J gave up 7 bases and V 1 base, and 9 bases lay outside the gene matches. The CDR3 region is CSVEARGRSGEQYF. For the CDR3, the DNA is TGCAGCGTTGAAGCTCGCGGGAGGTCGGGGGAGCAGTACTTC.

Here the CDR3 DNA reads TGTGCCAGCAGCTTAGGAGCGGGAGGGGTGAATACGCAGTATTTT. Protein: CASSLGAGGVNTQYF. This chain joins TRBV7-2 and TRBJ2-3, with 10 bases aligning to TRBD2. Germline trimming cut 1 base from V and 7 bases from J; bases unmatched to any gene: 5. CDR1 and CDR2 from the germline V gene are SGHTA and FQGNSA. The CDR3 sequence is 15 residues long.

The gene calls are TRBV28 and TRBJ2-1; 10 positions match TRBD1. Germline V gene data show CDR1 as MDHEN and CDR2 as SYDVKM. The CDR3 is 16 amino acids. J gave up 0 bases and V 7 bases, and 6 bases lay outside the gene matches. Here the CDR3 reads CASTETGGDSYNEQFF. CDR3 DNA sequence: TGTGCCAGCACCGAGACAGGGGGCGACTCCTACAATGAGCAGTTCTTC.

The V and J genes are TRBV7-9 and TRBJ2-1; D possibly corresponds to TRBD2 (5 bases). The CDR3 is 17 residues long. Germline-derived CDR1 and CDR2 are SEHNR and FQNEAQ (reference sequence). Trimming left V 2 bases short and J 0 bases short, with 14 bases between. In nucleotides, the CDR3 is TGTGCCAGCAGCTTATTCCTCAGAGGGAGCTCCTACAATGAGCAGTTCTTC. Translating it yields CASSLFLRGSSYNEQFF.

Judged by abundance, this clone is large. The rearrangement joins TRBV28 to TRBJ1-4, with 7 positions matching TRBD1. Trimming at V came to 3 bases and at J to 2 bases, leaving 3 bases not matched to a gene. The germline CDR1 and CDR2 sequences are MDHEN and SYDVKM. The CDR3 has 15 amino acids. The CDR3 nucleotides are TGTGCCAGCAGTTTCGCGACAGGGACTAATGAAAAACTGTTTTTT. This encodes CASSFATGTNEKLFF.

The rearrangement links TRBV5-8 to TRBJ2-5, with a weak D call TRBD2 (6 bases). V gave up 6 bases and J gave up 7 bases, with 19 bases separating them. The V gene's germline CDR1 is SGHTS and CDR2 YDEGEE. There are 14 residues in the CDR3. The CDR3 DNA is TGTGCCAGCACCGCGTTTACTAGCATCGGGACCCAGTACTTC. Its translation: CASTAFTSIGTQYF.

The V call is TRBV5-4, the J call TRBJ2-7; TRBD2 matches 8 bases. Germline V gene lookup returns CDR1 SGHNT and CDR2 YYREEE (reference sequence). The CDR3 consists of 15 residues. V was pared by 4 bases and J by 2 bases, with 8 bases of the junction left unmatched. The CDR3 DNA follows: TGTGCCAGCAGCCCGGGGGGGGACCGCACCTACGAGCAGTACTTC. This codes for CASSPGGDRTYEQYF.

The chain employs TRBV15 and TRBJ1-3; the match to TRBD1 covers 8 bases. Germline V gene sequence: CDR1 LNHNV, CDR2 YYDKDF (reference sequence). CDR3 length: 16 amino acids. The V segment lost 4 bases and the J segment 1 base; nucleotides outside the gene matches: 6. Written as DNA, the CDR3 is TGTGCCACCAGCACCACAGGGGGAGGGTCTGGAAACACCATATATTTT. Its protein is CATSTTGGGSGNTIYF. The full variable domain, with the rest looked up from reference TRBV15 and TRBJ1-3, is DAMVIQNPRYQVTQFGKPVTLSCSQTLNHNVMYWYQQKSSQAPKLLFHYYDKDFNNEADTPDNFQSRRPNTSFCFLDIRSPGLGDTAMYLCATSTTGGGSGNTIYFGEGSWLTVV.